A selection of T cell receptor beta chains follows, all from one sample in a study of blood T cells in healthy people across ages. TCRdb itself ran the 5' RACE reads through MiXCR, one entry per CDR3 protein. The sample yields 1.8 million or so distinct CDR3 sequences, 30% to 40% seen once. Sequencing input: blood. These receptors originate from a human donor in good health. Each CDR3 is given without its conserved first and last residue.

J gene | V gene | CDR3 protein
TRBJ1-4 | TRBV12-3/TRBV12-4 | ASSSTEDEKLF
TRBJ2-1 | TRBV20-1 | SAARTSGGDNEQF
TRBJ2-1 | TRBV20-1 | SARGDRNNEQF
TRBJ2-5 | TRBV11-2 | ASSPWDWIKETQY
TRBJ1-5 | TRBV6-2/TRBV6-3 | ASSPRPRSAGHNQPQH
TRBJ2-3 | TRBV7-2 | AGSPTSGSTDTQY
- | TRBV7-9 | ASNLETYEQY
TRBJ2-5 | TRBV7-9 | ASSLAVTGKETQY
TRBJ1-6 | TRBV9 | ASSVMEFGSPLH
TRBJ2-7 | TRBV6-2/TRBV6-3 | ASRTGTGLYEQY
TRBJ2-7 | TRBV20-1 | SARKSGDEQY
TRBJ2-1 | TRBV5-1 | ASRLSGGSEQF
TRBJ2-5 | TRBV9 | ASSVETAETQY
TRBJ1-2 | TRBV29-1 | SVVDSNYT
TRBJ2-5 | TRBV29-1 | SVGETEETQY
TRBJ2-7 | TRBV6-1 | ASSEAWPLYEQY
TRBJ2-4 | TRBV5-1 | ASSSGLAGIYGQY
- | TRBV5-1 | ASRPTGTGLALEQY
TRBJ1-1 | TRBV20-1 | SAERDQEAF